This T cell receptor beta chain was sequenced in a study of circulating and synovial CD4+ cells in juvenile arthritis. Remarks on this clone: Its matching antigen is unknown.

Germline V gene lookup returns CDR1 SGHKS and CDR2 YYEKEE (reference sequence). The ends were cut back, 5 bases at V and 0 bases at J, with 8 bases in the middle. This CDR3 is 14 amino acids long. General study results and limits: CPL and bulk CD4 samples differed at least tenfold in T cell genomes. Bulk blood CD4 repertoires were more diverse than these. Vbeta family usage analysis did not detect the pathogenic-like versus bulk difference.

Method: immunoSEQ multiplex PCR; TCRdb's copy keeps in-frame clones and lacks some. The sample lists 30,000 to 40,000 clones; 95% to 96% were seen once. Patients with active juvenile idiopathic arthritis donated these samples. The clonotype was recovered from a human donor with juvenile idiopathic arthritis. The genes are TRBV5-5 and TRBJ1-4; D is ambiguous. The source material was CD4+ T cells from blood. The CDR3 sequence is CASSFSATNEKLFF. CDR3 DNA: TGTGCCAGCAGTTTTAGTGCAACTAATGAAAAACTGTTTTTT.